This passage covers 25 T cell receptor beta chains from one sample sequenced in a study of early T cells in non-severe SARS-CoV-2 infection. TCRdb processed the 5' RACE reads anew with MiXCR; each CDR3 protein has one entry. This table holds roughly 65,000 distinct CDR3 sequences, less than 15% found once. The sequenced material came from whole blood. These receptors all stem from an adult who was a healthcare worker with PCR-confirmed SARS-CoV-2 infection or an uninfected control (not recorded which).

Ten or more counts support this clonotype. V and J are TRBV18 and TRBJ1-1; TRBD1 aligns across 7 bases. The CDR3 has 17 residues. The trim removed 3 bases at V and 0 bases at J, leaving 10 bases unmatched. Germline-derived CDR1 and CDR2 are KGHSH and LQKENI. CDR3 loop: CASSPRSSGTVNTEAFF. The CDR3 DNA reads as TGTGCCAGCTCACCGAGAAGCTCCGGGACAGTGAACACTGAAGCTTTCTTT.

This clonotype is medium-sized (0.01 to 0.1%) by share. One junction end disagrees with the germline gene, perhaps due to a read error. The chain joins TRBV7-9 to TRBJ2-5; no clear D. This CDR3 region has 11 residues. In germline, CDR1 is SEHNR, CDR2 FQNEAQ (reference sequence). The CDR3 loop is CASSYQETQYF. CDR3 in DNA: TGTGCCAGCAGCTACCAGGAGACCCAGTACTTC.

This clonotype turned up a few times. The chain combines TRBV5-1 with TRBJ1-1; weak D call: TRBD1 (6 bases). V was trimmed by 0 bases and J by 5 bases, leaving 8 bases between them. The CDR3 sequence is 13 residues long. CDR1 SGHRS and CDR2 YFSETQ come from the germline V gene. The CDR3 DNA reads TGCGCCAGCAGCTTGGAACAGGGAACTGAAGCTTTCTTT. Residues: CASSLEQGTEAFF.

This clonotype has at least ten counts. The chain is built from TRBV7-8 and TRBJ1-4; weak D call: TRBD1 (5 bases). Looked up from germline, CDR1 is SGHVS and CDR2 is FQNEAQ. This CDR3 region has 14 residues. The germline V and J ends were trimmed by 5 bases and 7 bases, with 14 bases remaining between them. CDR3 nucleotide sequence: TGTGCCAGCAGCCCAGGGAGGGGCGTTGAAAAACTGTTTTTT. Its translation: CASSPGRGVEKLFF.

This clonotype showed up many times. The chain joins TRBV29-1 to TRBJ2-2, with TRBD1 matching over 7 bases. The CDR3 is 13 residues long. V was clipped by 2 bases and J by 4 bases; unmatched bases: 1. Germline CDR1 SQVTM, CDR2 ANQGSEA. CDR3 coding DNA: TGCAGCGTTGAAAGACAGGGCACCGGGGAGCTGTTTTTT. Protein sequence: CSVERQGTGELFF.

The rearrangement uses TRBV6-5 and TRBJ2-1; possible D gene TRBD2, 5 bases. The CDR3 has 12 amino acids. Germline CDR1 and CDR2: MNHEY and SVGAGI. Trimming took 6 bases from V and 10 from J, leaving 13 bases between them. The chain's CDR3 is CASRSFTGEQFF. For the CDR3, the DNA is TGTGCCAGCAGGTCCTTCACGGGGGAGCAGTTCTTC.

This clonotype was found many times. The chain links TRBV7-3 to TRBJ1-2, with D possibly TRBD1 on 6 matching bases. The CDR3 is 13 amino acids. Germline values: CDR1 SGHTA, CDR2 FQGTGA. Trimming took off 4 bases at V and 7 bases at J, with 13 bases between the two ends. The CDR3 region has the DNA TGTGCCAGCAGCTCAACTCCAGGGGTTGGCTACACCTTC. Its translation is CASSSTPGVGYTF.

V gene TRBV2 combines with J gene TRBJ2-2, with a possible D match to TRBD2 (7 bases). V was shortened by 7 bases and J by 4 bases, with 13 bases between the two germline ends. From germline, CDR1 is SNHLY and CDR2 FYNNEI. CDR3 size: 14 residues. Written as DNA, the CDR3 is TGTGCCAGCAAGCAGGGAGGGGGCACCGGGGAGCTGTTTTTT. This sequence encodes CASKQGGGTGELFF. Combining the CDR3 with reference TRBV2 and TRBJ2-2 gives the whole variable domain EPEVTQTPSHQVTQMGQEVILRCVPISNHLYFYWYRQILGQKVEFLVSFYNNEISEKSEIFDDQFSVERPDGSNFTLKIRSTKLEDSAMYFCASKQGGGTGELFFGEGSRLTVL.

This clonotype has a handful of counts. The chain links TRBV6-5 to TRBJ1-1, with no clear D. Germline V gene data show CDR1 as MNHEY and CDR2 as SVGAGI. The CDR3 spans 12 residues. Trimming cost V 6 bases and J 1 base, with 6 bases left between them. The CDR3 region has the DNA TGTGCCAGCAGGGACCCGAACACTGAAGCTTTCTTT. Translation gives CASRDPNTEAFF.

The chain is built from TRBV5-1 and TRBJ1-5, with 8 bases lining up with TRBD1. The trim removed 3 bases at V and 4 bases at J, leaving 6 bases unmatched. CDR1 and CDR2 from the germline V gene are SGHRS and YFSETQ. The CDR3 totals 15 residues. CDR3 residues: CASSSGQGGNQPQHF. DNA of the CDR3: TGCGCCAGCAGCTCCGGACAGGGCGGAAATCAGCCCCAGCATTTT.

The chain recombines TRBV15 with TRBJ2-1, with a tentative D call TRBD2 (5 bases). In germline, CDR1 is LNHNV, CDR2 YYDKDF (reference sequence). The ends were cut back, 4 bases at V and 6 bases at J, with 13 bases in the middle. The CDR3 is made up of 14 amino acids. As DNA, the CDR3 is TGTGCCACCAGCAACAAGACGGAGGTCAATGAGCAGTTCTTC. It is translated as CATSNKTEVNEQFF.

This clonotype has a count of ten or more. This sequence joins TRBV2 and TRBJ1-5; D is unresolved. The CDR3 has 14 amino acids. From germline, CDR1 is SNHLY and CDR2 FYNNEI. Trimming removed 2 bases at V and 2 bases at J, with 7 bases between. This chain's CDR3 is CASSERVGNQPQHF. CDR3 DNA: TGTGCCAGCAGTGAACGGGTTGGCAATCAGCCCCAGCATTTT. Combining the CDR3 with reference TRBV2 and TRBJ1-5 gives the whole variable domain EPEVTQTPSHQVTQMGQEVILRCVPISNHLYFYWYRQILGQKVEFLVSFYNNEISEKSEIFDDQFSVERPDGSNFTLKIRSTKLEDSAMYFCASSERVGNQPQHFGDGTRLSIL.

The chain recombines TRBV20-1 with TRBJ2-6, with D unresolved. Germline assignment: CDR1 DFQATT and CDR2 SNEGSKA (reference sequence). The length of the CDR3 is 12 residues. Trimming cost V 5 bases and J 3 bases, with 5 bases left between them. In nucleotides, the CDR3 is TGCAGTGCTTCTGTTGGGGCCAACGTCCTGACTTTC. Its translation: CSASVGANVLTF.

This clonotype occurred many times. The rearrangement joins TRBV19 to TRBJ2-1, with 9 bases aligning to TRBD2. CDR3 length: 13 amino acids. After removal of 5 bases from V and 11 bases from J, the junction contained 7 bases not matched to a gene. Germline values: CDR1 LNHDA, CDR2 SQIVND (reference sequence). DNA for the CDR3: TGTGCCAGTAGTCGCCTAGCGGGGAATCAGCAGTTCTTC. It translates to CASSRLAGNQQFF.

In its sample, this clonotype was seen many times. This sequence joins TRBV7-9 and TRBJ1-1, with a possible D match to TRBD1 (5 bases). This CDR3 region has 14 residues. From germline, CDR1 is SEHNR and CDR2 FQNEAQ (reference sequence). Deletions cut 3 bases from V and 1 base from J, with 9 bases between. In DNA form, the CDR3 reads TGTGCCAGCAGCTTCAGGGTTGAGAACACTGAAGCTTTCTTT. The encoded protein is CASSFRVENTEAFF.

The J gene is TRBJ2-3, the V gene TRBV12-3 or TRBV12-4; D unclear. The CDR3 is made up of 14 amino acids. Trimming left V 3 bases short and J 0 bases short, with 7 bases between. CDR3 DNA: TGTGCCAGCAGTTTTAGAGCCAGCACAGATACGCAGTATTTT. Translation gives CASSFRASTDTQYF.

The gene calls are TRBV6-6 and TRBJ1-1; D is undetermined. The germline gives CDR1 MNHNY, CDR2 SVGAGI (reference sequence). Trimming removed 6 bases at V and 8 bases at J, with 13 bases between. The CDR3 loop spans 12 amino acids. CDR3 nucleotides: TGTGCCAGCAGACTATACGAAACCGAAGCTTTCTTT. Its protein is CASRLYETEAFF.

This clonotype occurred a few times. This chain connects TRBV12-3 or TRBV12-4 to TRBJ2-1, with D uncertain. This CDR3 is built from 13 residues. Trimming removed 2 bases at V and 4 bases at J, with 6 bases between. CDR3 coding DNA: TGTGCCAGCAGTTTAACTGAGTACAATGAGCAGTTCTTC. Its protein product is CASSLTEYNEQFF.

This clonotype was counted at least ten times. The rearrangement links TRBV27 to TRBJ1-2; a possible D gene is TRBD1 (5 bases). This CDR3 has 13 amino acids. CDR1 is MNHEY, CDR2 SMNVEV, per germline (reference sequence). The ends were cut back, 4 bases at V and 6 bases at J, with 12 bases in the middle. The CDR3 spells CASSWRGLNGYTF. The CDR3 DNA reads TGTGCCAGCAGTTGGAGGGGATTGAATGGCTACACCTTC.

This clonotype showed up many times. V usage is TRBV12-3 or TRBV12-4 and J usage is TRBJ2-1; TRBD1 agrees at 10 bases. This CDR3 is 14 amino acids long. V lost 7 bases and J lost 9; bases outside the gene matches: 9. CDR3 in DNA: TGTGCCAGCACCATGGGACAGGGGTTCGGTGAGCAGTTCTTC. It yields the protein CASTMGQGFGEQFF.

This clonotype was seen more than once but under ten times. The genes are TRBV6-5 and TRBJ1-2, with no clear D. With 6 bases removed from V and 2 bases from J, the gap between germline ends came to 10 bases. This CDR3 has 13 residues. Per germline, CDR1 MNHEY and CDR2 SVGAGI. The CDR3 region is CASSDKPNYGYTF. The CDR3 bases are TGTGCCAGCAGCGACAAACCAAACTATGGCTACACCTTC.

This clonotype was found many times. This chain connects TRBV7-9 to TRBJ2-1; tentatively, D is TRBD1 (5 bases). The CDR3 covers 15 residues. Trimming took off 2 bases at V and 8 bases at J, with 16 bases between the two ends. Germline V gene lookup returns CDR1 SEHNR and CDR2 FQNEAQ (reference sequence). Written as DNA, the CDR3 is TGTGCCAGCAGCTTATTGGGCCAGGGTTGGGATGAGCAGTTCTTC. This sequence encodes CASSLLGQGWDEQFF.

Many counts were recorded for this clonotype. The V gene is TRBV6-2 or TRBV6-3, the J gene TRBJ2-1, with 7 bases identical to TRBD1. The trim removed 6 bases at V and 5 bases at J, leaving 7 bases unmatched. Germline CDR1 is MNHEY and CDR2 is SVGEGT. This CDR3 has 14 residues. The CDR3 region has the DNA TGTGCCAGCAGCATCACAGGGGTCCACAATGAGCAGTTCTTC. This sequence encodes CASSITGVHNEQFF.

This clonotype was counted many times. V usage is TRBV7-9 and J usage is TRBJ1-2, with D maybe TRBD1 (5 bases). This CDR3 comprises 15 residues. V was trimmed by 1 base and J by 4 bases, leaving 13 bases between them. Per the germline V gene, CDR1 is SEHNR and CDR2 is FQNEAQ (reference sequence). CDR3 amino acids: CASSLDSGDGYGYTF. As DNA, the CDR3 is TGTGCCAGCAGCTTAGACTCGGGGGACGGCTATGGCTACACCTTC.

The CDR3 DNA sequence: TGCGCCAGCAGCCAATCTAGCGGGGGGTCCTACAATGAGCAGTTCTTC. Its protein is CASSQSSGGSYNEQFF. The chain is built from TRBV4-3 and TRBJ2-1, with 11 bases aligning to TRBD2. CDR1 is LGHNA and CDR2 is YSLEER in the germline V gene. Losses at the gene ends were 2 bases for V and 1 base for J; bases not matched to a gene: 1. The CDR3 runs to 16 residues.